Listed here is a single T cell receptor (beta chain). The CDR3 covers 16 residues. V dropped 3 bases and J dropped 5; count of bases not matched to a gene: 9. The germline V gene encodes CDR1 LGHDT and CDR2 YNNKEL (reference sequence). TCRdb redid the calling of the 5' RACE reads with MiXCR, one entry per CDR3 protein. The sample lists about 320,000 distinct CDR3 sequences; about 10% were seen once. The source of the sample is a study of T cells after yellow fever vaccination. Looking at the study overall: For low cell numbers, libraries were made with SMART-Seq v4 Ultra Low Input.

The V call is TRBV3-1, the J call TRBJ2-2, with 7 bases that match TRBD1. Sequences were derived from CD4+ T cells sorted from PBMCs, sampled 45 days after the yellow fever booster vaccination. The sequence derives from a man between 18 and 29 years old who received the YFV17D yellow fever vaccine. The CDR3 sequence: CASSHIRGRGTGELFF. Written as DNA, the CDR3 is TGTGCCAGCAGCCATATAAGGGGGCGCGGGACCGGGGAGCTGTTTTTT.